The TCR beta chain described here comes from a study of cytomegalovirus exposure and HLA in healthy donors. On the study more broadly: Around 80 million unique TCR sequences came from HLA-typed donors in an early release. Study-wide points: One variant, a missense change in DCLRE1C, was linked in a later analysis to TCR beta V- and J-gene trimming.

Comment on this clone: Its antigen is currently unknown.

The germline gives CDR1 SGDLS, CDR2 YYNGEE. V was clipped by 1 base and J by 1 base; unmatched bases: 3. This CDR3 comprises 15 residues. In the PCR, 60 Vbeta and 13 Jbeta primers were used. Assay used: immunoSEQ multiplex PCR; TCRdb lists only in-frame clones, some missing. The table lists tens of thousands of clones, more than 70% of them singletons, with around 2% in the top ten. This sequence joins TRBV9 and TRBJ2-3, with 7 bases lining up with TRBD1. The material sequenced was PBMCs. The sequence derives from a man aged 35 to 55 in good health and CMV-seronegative. The CDR3 region has the DNA TGTGCCAGCAGCGTAACGGGACAGCGCACAGATACGCAGTATTTT. Translating gives CASSVTGQRTDTQYF.